Included here is one T cell receptor (beta chain) sequence, with context. The data are from a study of blood T cell repertoires in COVID-19. The overall study: PBMCs, B-cell-depleted T cells, or T cells provided the cDNA or gDNA that made up the material.

The CDR3 runs to 13 residues. The J segment lost 5 bases and the V segment lost 2 bases, leaving 0 bases of the junction unmatched. Germline CDR1 reads KGHSH; CDR2 reads LQKENI. Under the authors' procedure: Reference gene primer amplification yielded estimated nucleated cell counts. Produced via immunoSEQ multiplex PCR; TCRdb's table is partial and in-frame only. That table furnishes V, J and clone size, whereas the DNA furnished D and trimming. Among 85,000 to 120,000 clones listed, approximately 78% were seen once. The sequence derives from a man in his fifties or sixties with active or convalescent COVID-19. This chain uses TRBV18 with TRBJ2-7; 10 positions match TRBD1. Material for sequencing was peripheral blood. In DNA, the CDR3 is TGTGCCAGCTCACCAGGACAGGGGGACGAGCAGTACTTC. This gives the protein CASSPGQGDEQYF. Full variable domain (missing parts from reference TRBV18 and TRBJ2-7): NAGVMQNPRHLVRRRGQEARLRCSPMKGHSHVYWYRQLPEEGLKFMVYLQKENIIDESGMPKERFSAEFPKEGPSILRIQQVVRGDSAAYFCASSPGQGDEQYFGPGTRLTVT.